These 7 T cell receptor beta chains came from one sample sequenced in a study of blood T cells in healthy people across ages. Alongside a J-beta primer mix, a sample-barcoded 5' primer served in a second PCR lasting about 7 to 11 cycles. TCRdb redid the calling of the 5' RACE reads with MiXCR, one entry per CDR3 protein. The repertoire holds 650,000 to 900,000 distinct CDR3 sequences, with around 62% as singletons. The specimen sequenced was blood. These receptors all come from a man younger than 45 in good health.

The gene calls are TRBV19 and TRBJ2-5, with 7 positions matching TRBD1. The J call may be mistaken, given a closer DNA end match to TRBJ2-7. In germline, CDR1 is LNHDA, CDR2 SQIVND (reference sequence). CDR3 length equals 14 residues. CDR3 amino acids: CARELRGRSGEQYF. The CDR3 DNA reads TGTGCCAGAGAGCTTAGGGGGCGCAGCGGCGAGCAGTACTTC.

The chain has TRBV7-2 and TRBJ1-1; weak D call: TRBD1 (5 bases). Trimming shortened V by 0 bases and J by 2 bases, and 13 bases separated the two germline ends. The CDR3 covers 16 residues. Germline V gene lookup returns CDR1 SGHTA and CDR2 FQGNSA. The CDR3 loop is CASSLALGGTNTEAFF. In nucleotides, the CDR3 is TGTGCCAGCAGCTTAGCGCTTGGGGGAACCAACACTGAAGCTTTCTTT.

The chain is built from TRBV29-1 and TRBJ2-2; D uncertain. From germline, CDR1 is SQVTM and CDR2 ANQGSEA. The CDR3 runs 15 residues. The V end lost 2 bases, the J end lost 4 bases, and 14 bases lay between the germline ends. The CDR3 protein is CSVENGGLGTGELFF. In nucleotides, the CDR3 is TGCAGCGTTGAAAATGGTGGGCTTGGCACCGGGGAGCTGTTTTTT.

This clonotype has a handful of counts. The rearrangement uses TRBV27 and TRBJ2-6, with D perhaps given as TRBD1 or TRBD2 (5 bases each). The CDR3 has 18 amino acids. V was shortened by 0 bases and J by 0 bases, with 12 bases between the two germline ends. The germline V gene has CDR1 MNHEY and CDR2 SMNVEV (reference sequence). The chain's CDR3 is CASSLSAGTLSGANVLTF. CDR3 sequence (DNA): TGTGCCAGCAGTTTATCGGCAGGGACCCTCTCTGGGGCCAACGTCCTGACTTTC.

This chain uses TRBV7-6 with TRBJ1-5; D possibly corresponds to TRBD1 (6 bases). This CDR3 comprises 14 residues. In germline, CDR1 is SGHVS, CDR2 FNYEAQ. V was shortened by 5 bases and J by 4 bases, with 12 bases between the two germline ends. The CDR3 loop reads CASSAGTRNQPQHF. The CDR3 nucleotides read TGTGCCAGCAGCGCCGGGACACGAAATCAGCCCCAGCATTTT.

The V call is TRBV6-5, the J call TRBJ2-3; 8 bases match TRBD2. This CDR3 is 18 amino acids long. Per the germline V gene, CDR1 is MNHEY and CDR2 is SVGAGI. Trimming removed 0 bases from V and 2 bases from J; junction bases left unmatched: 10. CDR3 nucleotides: TGTGCCAGCAGTTACTCGAACTGGGACGGGGGGGCCACAGATACGCAGTATTTT. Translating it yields CASSYSNWDGGATDTQYF.

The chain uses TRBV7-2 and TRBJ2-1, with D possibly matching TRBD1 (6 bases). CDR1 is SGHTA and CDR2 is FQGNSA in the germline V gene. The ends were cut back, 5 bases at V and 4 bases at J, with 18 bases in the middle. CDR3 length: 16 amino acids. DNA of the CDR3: TGTGCCAGCAGCGTGCAGGGGATTCGGGCTTACAATGAGCAGTTCTTC. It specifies CASSVQGIRAYNEQFF.